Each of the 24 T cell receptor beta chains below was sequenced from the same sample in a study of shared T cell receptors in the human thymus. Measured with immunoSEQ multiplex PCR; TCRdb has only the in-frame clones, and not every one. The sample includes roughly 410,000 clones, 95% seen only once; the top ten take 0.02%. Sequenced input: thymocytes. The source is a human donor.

Here the CDR3 reads CASSPHGQGHSYEQYF. The DNA of the CDR3 is TGTGCCAGCTCACCACATGGACAGGGTCACTCCTACGAGCAGTACTTC. The genes are TRBV18 and TRBJ2-7, with TRBD1 identical over 8 bases. The CDR3 extends over 16 amino acids. Germline CDR1 reads KGHSH; CDR2 reads LQKENI. Trimming at V came to 1 base and at J to 0 bases, leaving 5 bases not matched to a gene.

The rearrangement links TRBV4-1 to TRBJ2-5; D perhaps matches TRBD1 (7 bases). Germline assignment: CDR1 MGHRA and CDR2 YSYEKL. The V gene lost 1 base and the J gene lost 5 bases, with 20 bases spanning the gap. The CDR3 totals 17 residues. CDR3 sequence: CASSQAIAEGQLETQYF. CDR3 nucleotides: TGCGCCAGCAGCCAAGCCATCGCGGAGGGACAGTTGGAGACCCAGTACTTC.

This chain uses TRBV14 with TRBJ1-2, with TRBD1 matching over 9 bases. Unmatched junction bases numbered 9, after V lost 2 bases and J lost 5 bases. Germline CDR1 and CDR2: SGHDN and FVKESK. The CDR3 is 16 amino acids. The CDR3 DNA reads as TGTGCCAGCAGCCAAAGTCTGACGGGACAGGGATATGGCTACACCTTC. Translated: CASSQSLTGQGYGYTF.

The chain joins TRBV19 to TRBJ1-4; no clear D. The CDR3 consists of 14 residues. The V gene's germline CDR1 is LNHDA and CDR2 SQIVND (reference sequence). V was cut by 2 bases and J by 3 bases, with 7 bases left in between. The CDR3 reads CASSIHRANEKLFF. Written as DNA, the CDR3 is TGTGCCAGTAGTATACACCGAGCTAATGAAAAACTGTTTTTT.

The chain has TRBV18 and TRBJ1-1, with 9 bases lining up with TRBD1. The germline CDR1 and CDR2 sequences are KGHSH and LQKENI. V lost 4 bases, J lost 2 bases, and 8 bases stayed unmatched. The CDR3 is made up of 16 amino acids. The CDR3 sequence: CASSHRPTGGNTEAFF. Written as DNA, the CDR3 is TGTGCCAGCTCACACCGACCCACAGGGGGCAACACTGAAGCTTTCTTT.

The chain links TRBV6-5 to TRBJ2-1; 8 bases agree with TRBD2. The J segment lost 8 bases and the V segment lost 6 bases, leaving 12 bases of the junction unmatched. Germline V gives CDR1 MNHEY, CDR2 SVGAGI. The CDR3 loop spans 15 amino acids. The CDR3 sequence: CASSYGGAGVHEQFF. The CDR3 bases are TGTGCCAGCAGCTACGGGGGGGCAGGGGTGCATGAGCAGTTCTTC.

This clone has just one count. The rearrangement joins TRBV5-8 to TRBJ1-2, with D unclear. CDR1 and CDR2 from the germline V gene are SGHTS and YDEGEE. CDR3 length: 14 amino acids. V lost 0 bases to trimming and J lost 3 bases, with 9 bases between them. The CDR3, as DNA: TGTGCCAGCAGCTTGGCGGCAGGCGACTATGGCTACACCTTC. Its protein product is CASSLAAGDYGYTF.

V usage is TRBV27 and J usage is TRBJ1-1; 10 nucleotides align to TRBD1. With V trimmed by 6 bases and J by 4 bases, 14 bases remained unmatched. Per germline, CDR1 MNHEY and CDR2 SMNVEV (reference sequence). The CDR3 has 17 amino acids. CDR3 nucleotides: TGTGCCAGCAGGTCCAACCTCGGACAGGGGGTAAGCACTGAAGCTTTCTTT. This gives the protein CASRSNLGQGVSTEAFF.

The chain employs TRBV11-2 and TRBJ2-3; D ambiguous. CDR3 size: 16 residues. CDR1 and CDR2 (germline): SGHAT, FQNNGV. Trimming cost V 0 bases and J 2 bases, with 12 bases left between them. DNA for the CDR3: TGTGCCAGCAGCTTAGATCGGCTTGGTCTCACAGATACGCAGTATTTT. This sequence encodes CASSLDRLGLTDTQYF.

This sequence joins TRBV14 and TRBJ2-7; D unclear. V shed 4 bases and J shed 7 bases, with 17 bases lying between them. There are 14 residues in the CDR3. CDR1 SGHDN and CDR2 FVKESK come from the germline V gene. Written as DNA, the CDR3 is TGTGCCAGCAGCCCAAGGAAGGCCCCCGGGGAGCAGTACTTC. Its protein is CASSPRKAPGEQYF.

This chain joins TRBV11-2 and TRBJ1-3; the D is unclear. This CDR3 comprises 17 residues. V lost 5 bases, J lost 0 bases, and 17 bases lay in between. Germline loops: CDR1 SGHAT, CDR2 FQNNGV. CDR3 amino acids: CASSHHPGLSSGNTIYF. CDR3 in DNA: TGTGCCAGCAGCCACCACCCGGGCCTAAGCTCTGGAAACACCATATATTTT.

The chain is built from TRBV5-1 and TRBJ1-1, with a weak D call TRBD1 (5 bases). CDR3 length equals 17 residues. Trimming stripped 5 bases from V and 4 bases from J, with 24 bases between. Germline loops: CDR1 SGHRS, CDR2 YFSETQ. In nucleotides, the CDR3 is TGCGCCAGCAGTTCCGACAGCCCCACCCCACCGCTCACTGAAGCTTTCTTT. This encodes CASSSDSPTPPLTEAFF.

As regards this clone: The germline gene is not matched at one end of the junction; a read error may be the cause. The CDR3 region is CASSLDRGLTEAFF. CDR3 bases: TGCGCCAGCAGTTTGGACAGGGGGCTTACTGAAGCTTTCTTT. The chain links TRBV5-1 to TRBJ1-1; TRBD1 aligns across 11 bases. Germline V CDR1 and CDR2: SGHRS, YFSETQ. The CDR3 is made up of 14 amino acids.

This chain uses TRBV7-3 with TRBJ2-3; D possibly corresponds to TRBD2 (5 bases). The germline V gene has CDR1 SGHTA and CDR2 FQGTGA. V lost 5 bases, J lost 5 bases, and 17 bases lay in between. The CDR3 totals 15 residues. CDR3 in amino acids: CASSPSPGAGDTQYF. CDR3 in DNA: TGTGCCAGCAGCCCCTCTCCGGGCGCGGGAGATACGCAGTATTTT.

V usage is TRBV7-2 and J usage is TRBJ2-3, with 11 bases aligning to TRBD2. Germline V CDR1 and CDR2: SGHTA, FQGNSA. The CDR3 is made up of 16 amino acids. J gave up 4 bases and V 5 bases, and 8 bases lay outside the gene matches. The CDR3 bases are TGTGCCAGCAGCCCACTAGCGGGAGTTTTGGCAGATACGCAGTATTTT. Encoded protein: CASSPLAGVLADTQYF.

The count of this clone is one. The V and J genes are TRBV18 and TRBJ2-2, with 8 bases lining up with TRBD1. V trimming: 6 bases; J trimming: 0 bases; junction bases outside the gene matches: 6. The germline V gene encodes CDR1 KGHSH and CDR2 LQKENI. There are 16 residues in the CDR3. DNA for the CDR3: TGTGCCAGCTCTCCTTGGGACAGGCCGAACACCGGGGAGCTGTTTTTT. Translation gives CASSPWDRPNTGELFF.

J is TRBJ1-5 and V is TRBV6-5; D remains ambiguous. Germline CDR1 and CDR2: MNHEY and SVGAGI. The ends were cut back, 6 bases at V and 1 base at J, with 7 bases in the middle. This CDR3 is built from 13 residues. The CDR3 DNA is TGTGCCAGCAGGGTAGGGAGCAATCAGCCCCAGCATTTT. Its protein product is CASRVGSNQPQHF.

For the CDR3, the DNA is TGTGCCAGCAGCGTAGTTGGCATTACGGGGGAAGAGACCCAGTACTTC. Its translation: CASSVVGITGEETQYF. V and J are TRBV9 and TRBJ2-5, with D maybe TRBD2 (6 bases). This CDR3 is 16 amino acids long. V was trimmed by 0 bases and J by 3 bases, leaving 15 bases between them. The germline V gene encodes CDR1 SGDLS and CDR2 YYNGEE. Together with reference TRBV9 and TRBJ2-5, the CDR3 gives the full variable domain: DSGVTQTPKHLITATGQRVTLRCSPRSGDLSVYWYQQSLDQGLQFLIQYYNGEERAKGNILERFSAQQFPDLHSELNLSSLELGDSALYFCASSVVGITGEETQYFGPGTRLLVL.

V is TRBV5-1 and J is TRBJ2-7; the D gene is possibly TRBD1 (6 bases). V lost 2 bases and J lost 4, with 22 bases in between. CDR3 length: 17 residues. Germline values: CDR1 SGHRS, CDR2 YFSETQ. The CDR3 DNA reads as TGCGCCAGCAGCTTCACTTACGAGGCTGGGGGCAGTTACGAGCAGTACTTC. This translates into CASSFTYEAGGSYEQYF.

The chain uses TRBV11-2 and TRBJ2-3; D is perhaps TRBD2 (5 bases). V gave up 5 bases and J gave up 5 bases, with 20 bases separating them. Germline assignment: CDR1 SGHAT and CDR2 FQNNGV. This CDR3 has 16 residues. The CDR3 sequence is CASSPVGVPPLDTQYF. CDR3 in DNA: TGTGCCAGCAGCCCGGTGGGAGTCCCTCCTTTAGATACGCAGTATTTT.

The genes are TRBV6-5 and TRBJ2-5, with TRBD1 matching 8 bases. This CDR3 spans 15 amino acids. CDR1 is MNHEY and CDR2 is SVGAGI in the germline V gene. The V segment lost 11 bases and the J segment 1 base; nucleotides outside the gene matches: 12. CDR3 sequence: CAPRGDRGFQETQYF. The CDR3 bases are TGTGCCCCCAGGGGCGACAGGGGCTTCCAAGAGACCCAGTACTTC.

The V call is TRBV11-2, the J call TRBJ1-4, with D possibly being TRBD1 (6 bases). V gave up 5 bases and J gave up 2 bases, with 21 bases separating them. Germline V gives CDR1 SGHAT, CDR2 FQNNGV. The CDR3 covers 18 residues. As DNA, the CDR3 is TGTGCCAGCAGCCACTCCGGGGCAGGGACAAGGACTAATGAAAAACTGTTTTTT. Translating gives CASSHSGAGTRTNEKLFF.

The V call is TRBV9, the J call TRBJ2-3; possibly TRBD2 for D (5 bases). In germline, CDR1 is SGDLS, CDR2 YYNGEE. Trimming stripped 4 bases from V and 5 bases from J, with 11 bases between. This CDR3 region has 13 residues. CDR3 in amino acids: CASSPPREDTQYF. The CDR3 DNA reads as TGTGCCAGCAGCCCCCCGAGGGAAGATACGCAGTATTTT. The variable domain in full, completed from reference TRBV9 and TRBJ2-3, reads DSGVTQTPKHLITATGQRVTLRCSPRSGDLSVYWYQQSLDQGLQFLIQYYNGEERAKGNILERFSAQQFPDLHSELNLSSLELGDSALYFCASSPPREDTQYFGPGTRLTVL.

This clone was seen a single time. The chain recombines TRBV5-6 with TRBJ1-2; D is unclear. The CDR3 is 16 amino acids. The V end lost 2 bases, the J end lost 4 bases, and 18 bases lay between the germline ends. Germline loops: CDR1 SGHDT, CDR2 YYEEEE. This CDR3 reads CASSFVAWTDVYGYTF. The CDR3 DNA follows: TGTGCCAGCAGCTTTGTTGCCTGGACGGACGTCTATGGCTACACCTTC.